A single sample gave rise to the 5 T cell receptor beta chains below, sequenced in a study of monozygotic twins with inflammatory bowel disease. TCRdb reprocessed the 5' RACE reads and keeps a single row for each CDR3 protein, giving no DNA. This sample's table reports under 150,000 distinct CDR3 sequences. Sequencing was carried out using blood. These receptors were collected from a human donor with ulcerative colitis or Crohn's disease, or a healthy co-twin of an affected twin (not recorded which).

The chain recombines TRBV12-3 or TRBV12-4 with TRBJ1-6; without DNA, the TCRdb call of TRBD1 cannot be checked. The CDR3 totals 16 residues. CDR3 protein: CASTRQGTENNSPLHF.

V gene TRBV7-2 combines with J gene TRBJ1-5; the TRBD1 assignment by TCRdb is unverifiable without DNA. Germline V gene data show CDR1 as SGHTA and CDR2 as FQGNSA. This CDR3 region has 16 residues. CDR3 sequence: CASSSKGGNPNQPQHF.

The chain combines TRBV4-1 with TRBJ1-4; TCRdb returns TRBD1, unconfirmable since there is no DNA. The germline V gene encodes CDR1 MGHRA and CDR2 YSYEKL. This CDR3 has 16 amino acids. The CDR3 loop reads CASSQEGQGIREKLFF.

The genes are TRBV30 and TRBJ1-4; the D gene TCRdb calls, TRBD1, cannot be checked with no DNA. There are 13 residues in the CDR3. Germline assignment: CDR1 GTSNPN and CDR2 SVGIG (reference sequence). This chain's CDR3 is CALNRGLGEKLFF.

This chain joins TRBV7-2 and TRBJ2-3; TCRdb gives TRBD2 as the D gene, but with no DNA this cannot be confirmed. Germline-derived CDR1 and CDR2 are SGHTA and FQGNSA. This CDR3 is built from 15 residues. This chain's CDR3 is CASSSGAGSTDTQYF.